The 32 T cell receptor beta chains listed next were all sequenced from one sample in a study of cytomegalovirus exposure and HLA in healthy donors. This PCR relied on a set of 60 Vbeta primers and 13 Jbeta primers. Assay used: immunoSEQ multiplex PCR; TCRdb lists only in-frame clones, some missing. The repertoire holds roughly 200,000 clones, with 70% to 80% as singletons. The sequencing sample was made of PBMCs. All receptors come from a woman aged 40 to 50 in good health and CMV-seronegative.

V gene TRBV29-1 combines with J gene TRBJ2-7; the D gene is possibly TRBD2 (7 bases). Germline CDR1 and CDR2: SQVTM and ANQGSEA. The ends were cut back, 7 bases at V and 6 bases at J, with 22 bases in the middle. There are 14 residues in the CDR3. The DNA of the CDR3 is TGCAGCGCTGCCGTCCGGGGGGCGAAGTCCGAGCAGTACTTC. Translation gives CSAAVRGAKSEQYF.

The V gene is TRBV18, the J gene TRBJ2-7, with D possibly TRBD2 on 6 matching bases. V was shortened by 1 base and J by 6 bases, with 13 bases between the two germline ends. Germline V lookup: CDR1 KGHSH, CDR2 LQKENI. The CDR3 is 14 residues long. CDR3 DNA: TGTGCCAGCTCACCACGGGACTTCGGAAGCGAGCAGTACTTC. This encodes CASSPRDFGSEQYF.

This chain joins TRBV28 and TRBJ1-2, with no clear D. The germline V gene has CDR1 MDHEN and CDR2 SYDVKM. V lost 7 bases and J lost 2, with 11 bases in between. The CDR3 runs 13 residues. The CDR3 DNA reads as TGTGCCAGCACTTTCGCGGGGAACTATGGCTACACCTTC. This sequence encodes CASTFAGNYGYTF.

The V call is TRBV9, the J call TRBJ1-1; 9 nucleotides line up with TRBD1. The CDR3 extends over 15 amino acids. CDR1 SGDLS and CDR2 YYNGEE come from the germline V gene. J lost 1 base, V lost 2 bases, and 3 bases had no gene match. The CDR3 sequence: CASSVGQGTNTEAFF. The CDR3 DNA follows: TGTGCCAGCAGCGTTGGACAGGGGACGAACACTGAAGCTTTCTTT.

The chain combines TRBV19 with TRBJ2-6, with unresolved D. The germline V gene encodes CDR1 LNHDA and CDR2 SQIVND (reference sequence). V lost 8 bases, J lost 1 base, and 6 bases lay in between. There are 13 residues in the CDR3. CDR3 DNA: TGTGCCAGTGTTGCGTCTGGGGCCAACGTCCTGACTTTC. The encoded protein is CASVASGANVLTF.

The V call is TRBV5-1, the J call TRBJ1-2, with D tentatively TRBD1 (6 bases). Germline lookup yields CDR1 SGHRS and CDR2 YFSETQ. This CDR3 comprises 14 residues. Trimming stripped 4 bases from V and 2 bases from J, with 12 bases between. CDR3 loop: CASSIYRENYGYTF. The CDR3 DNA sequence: TGCGCCAGCAGCATATACAGGGAAAACTATGGCTACACCTTC.

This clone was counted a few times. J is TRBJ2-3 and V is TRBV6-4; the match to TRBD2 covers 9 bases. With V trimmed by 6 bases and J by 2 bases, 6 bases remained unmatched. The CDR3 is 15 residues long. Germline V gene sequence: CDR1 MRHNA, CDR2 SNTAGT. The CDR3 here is CASSVTSGYTDTQYF. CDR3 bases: TGTGCCAGCAGCGTTACTAGCGGGTACACAGATACGCAGTATTTT.

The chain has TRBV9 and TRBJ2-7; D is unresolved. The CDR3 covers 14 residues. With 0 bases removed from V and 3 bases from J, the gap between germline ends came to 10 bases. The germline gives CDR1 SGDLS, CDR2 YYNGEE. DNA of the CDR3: TGTGCCAGCAGCGTAGACTCTACTTACTACGAGCAGTACTTC. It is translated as CASSVDSTYYEQYF.

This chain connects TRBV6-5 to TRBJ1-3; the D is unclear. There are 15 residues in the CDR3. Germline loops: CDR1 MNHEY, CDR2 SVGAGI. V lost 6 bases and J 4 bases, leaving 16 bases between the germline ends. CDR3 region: CASSQAGTMGNTIYF. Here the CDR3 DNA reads TGTGCCAGCAGCCAGGCGGGCACAATGGGAAACACCATATATTTT.

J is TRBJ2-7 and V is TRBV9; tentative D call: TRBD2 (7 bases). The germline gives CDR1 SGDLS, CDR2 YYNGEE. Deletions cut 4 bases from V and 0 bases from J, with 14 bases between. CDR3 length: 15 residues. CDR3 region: CASSSSGDISYEQYF. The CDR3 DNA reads TGTGCCAGCAGCTCAAGCGGGGACATCTCCTACGAGCAGTACTTC.

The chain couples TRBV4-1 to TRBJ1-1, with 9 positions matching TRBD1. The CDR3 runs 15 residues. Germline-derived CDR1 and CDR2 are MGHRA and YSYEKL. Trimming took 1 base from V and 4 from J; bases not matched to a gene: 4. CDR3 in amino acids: CASSQVRDRATEAFF. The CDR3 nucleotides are TGCGCCAGCAGCCAAGTTAGGGACAGGGCCACTGAAGCTTTCTTT.

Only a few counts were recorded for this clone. This CDR3 is CARSLECPGMNTEAFF. The CDR3 DNA sequence: TGTGCCAGAAGCTTAGAGTGTCCGGGGATGAACACTGAAGCTTTCTTT. J is TRBJ1-1 and V is TRBV7-5. TRBV7-5 is termed a pseudogene. The CDR3 runs to 16 residues.

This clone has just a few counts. The CDR3 sequence: CASSQGPQYNEQFF. The CDR3 DNA follows: TGCGCCAGCAGCCAAGGGCCACAGTACAATGAGCAGTTCTTC. J is TRBJ2-1 and V is TRBV4-3; D is uncertain. Trimming stripped 1 base from V and 4 bases from J, with 8 bases between. The germline V gene has CDR1 LGHNA and CDR2 YSLEER. CDR3 length: 14 amino acids.

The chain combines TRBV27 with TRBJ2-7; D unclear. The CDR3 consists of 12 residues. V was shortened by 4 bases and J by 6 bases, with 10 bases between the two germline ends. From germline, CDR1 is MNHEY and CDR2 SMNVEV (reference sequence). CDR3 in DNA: TGTGCCAGCAGTTCTCAAGCTGGCGAGCAGTACTTC. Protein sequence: CASSSQAGEQYF.

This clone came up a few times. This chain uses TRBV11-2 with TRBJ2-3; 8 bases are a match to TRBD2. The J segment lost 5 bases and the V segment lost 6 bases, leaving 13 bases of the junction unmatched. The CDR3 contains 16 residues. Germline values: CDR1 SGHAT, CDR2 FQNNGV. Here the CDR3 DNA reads TGTGCCAGCAGTAGTCCCAGCGGGGGCCGACTAGATACGCAGTATTTT. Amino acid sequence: CASSSPSGGRLDTQYF.

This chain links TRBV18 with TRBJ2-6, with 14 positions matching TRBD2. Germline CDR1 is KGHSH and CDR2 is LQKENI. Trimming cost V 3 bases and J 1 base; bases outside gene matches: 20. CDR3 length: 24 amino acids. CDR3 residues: CASSPVQGPGLAGVATSGANVLTF. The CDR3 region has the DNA TGTGCCAGCTCACCGGTCCAGGGACCGGGACTAGCGGGAGTAGCGACATCTGGGGCCAACGTCCTGACTTTC.

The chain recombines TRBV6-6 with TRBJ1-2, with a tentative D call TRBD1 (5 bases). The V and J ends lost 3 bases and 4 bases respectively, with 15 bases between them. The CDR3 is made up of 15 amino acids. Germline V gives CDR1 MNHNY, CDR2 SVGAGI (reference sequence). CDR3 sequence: CASSYKDTLGYGYTF. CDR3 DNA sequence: TGTGCCAGCAGTTATAAGGACACCCTGGGCTATGGCTACACCTTC.

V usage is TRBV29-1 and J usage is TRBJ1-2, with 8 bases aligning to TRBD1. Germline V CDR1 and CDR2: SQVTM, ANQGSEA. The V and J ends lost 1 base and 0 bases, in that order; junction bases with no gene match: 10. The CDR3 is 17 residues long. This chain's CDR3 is CSVEAPGTGTSNYGYTF. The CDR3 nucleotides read TGCAGCGTTGAAGCCCCTGGGACAGGAACCTCTAACTATGGCTACACCTTC.

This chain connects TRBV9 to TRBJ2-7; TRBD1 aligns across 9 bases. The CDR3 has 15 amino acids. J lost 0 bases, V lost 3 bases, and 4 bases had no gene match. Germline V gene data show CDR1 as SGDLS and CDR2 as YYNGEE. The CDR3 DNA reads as TGTGCCAGCAGCGGTGGGACAGGGAACTCCTACGAGCAGTACTTC. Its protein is CASSGGTGNSYEQYF.

The DNA for the CDR3 is TGCAGCGTTGAAAAAATGACAGGCCTCCTCACCTACGAGCAGTACTTC. It codes for CSVEKMTGLLTYEQYF. The chain is built from TRBV29-1 and TRBJ2-7, with D possibly being TRBD1 (6 bases). Germline lookup yields CDR1 SQVTM and CDR2 ANQGSEA. CDR3 length: 16 residues. V was pared by 2 bases and J by 2 bases, with 19 bases between.

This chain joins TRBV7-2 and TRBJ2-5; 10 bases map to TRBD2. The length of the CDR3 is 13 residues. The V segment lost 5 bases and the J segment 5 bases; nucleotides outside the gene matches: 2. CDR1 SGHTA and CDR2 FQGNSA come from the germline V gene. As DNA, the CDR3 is TGTGCCAGCAGCCCGGGACTAGCGGAGACCCAGTACTTC. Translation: CASSPGLAETQYF.

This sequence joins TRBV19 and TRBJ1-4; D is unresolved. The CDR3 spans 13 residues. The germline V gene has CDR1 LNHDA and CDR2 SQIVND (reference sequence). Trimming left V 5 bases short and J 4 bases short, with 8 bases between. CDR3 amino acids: CASSRTNNEKLFF. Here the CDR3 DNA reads TGTGCCAGTAGTCGGACTAATAATGAAAAACTGTTTTTT.

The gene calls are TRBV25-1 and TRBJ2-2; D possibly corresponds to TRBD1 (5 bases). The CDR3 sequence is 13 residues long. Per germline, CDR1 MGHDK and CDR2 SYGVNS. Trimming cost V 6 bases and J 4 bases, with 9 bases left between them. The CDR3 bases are TGTGCCAGCAGGGGGCAGACCACCGGGGAGCTGTTTTTT. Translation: CASRGQTTGELFF.

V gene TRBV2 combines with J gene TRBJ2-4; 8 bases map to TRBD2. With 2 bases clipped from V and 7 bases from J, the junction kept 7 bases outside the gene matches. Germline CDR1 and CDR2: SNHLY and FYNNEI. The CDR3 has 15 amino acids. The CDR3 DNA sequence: TGTGCCAGCAGTGAAAGAAGCGGGAGTTCGAACATTCAGTACTTC. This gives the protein CASSERSGSSNIQYF.

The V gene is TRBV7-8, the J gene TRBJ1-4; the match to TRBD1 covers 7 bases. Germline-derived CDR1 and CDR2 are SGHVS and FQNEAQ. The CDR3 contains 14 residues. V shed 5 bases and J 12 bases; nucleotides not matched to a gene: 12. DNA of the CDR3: TGTGCCAGCAGCCTAAGACAGGGCCTAGGGGAACTGTTTTTT. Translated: CASSLRQGLGELFF. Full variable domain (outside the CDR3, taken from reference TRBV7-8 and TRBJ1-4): GAGVSQSPRYKVAKRGQDVALRCDPISGHVSLFWYQQALGQGPEFLTYFQNEAQLDKSGLPSDRFFAERPEGSVSTLKIQRTQQEDSAVYLCASSLRQGLGELFFGSGTQLSVL.

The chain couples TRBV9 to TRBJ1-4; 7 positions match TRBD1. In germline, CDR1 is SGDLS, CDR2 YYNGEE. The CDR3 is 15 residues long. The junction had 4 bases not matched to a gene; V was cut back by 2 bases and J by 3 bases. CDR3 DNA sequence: TGTGCCAGCAGCGTGGAGGGACAGCCTAATGAAAAACTGTTTTTT. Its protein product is CASSVEGQPNEKLFF.

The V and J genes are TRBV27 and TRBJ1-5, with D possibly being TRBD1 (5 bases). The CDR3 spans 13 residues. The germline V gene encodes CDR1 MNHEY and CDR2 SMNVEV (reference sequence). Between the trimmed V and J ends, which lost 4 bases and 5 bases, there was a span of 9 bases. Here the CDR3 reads CASSSSGYQPQHF. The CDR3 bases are TGTGCCAGCAGTTCGTCAGGGTATCAGCCCCAGCATTTT.

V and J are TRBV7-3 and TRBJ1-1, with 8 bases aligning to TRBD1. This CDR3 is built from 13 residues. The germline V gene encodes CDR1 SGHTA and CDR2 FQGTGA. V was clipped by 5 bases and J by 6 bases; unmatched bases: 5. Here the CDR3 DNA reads TGTGCCAGCAGCACTACAGGGGGATCTGAAGCTTTCTTT. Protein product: CASSTTGGSEAFF. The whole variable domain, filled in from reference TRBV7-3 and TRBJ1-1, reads GAGVSQTPSNKVTEKGKYVELRCDPISGHTALYWYRQSLGQGPEFLIYFQGTGAADDSGLPNDRFFAVRPEGSVSTLKIQRTERGDSAVYLCASSTTGGSEAFFGQGTRLTVV.

As DNA, the CDR3 is TGTGCCAGCAGCGTAGGCGGGGGGTCTAAAGAGACCCAGTACTTC. This encodes CASSVGGGSKETQYF. The chain couples TRBV9 to TRBJ2-5; 8 bases are a match to TRBD2. The CDR3 is 15 residues long. Germline V gene lookup returns CDR1 SGDLS and CDR2 YYNGEE. The ends lost 0 bases at V and 3 bases at J; junction bases unmatched: 4.

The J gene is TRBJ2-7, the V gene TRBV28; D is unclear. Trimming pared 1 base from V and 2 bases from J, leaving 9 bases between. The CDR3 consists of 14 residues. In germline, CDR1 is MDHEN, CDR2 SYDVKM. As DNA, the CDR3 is TGTGCCAGCAGTTTATTTGGCCGAACCTACGAGCAGTACTTC. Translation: CASSLFGRTYEQYF.

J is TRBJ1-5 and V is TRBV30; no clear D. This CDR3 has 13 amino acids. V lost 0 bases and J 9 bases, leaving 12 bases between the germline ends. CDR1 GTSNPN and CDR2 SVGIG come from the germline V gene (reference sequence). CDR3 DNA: TGTGCCTGGAGTGTGAGCTCTGCAAGGCCCCAGCATTTT. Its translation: CAWSVSSARPQHF.

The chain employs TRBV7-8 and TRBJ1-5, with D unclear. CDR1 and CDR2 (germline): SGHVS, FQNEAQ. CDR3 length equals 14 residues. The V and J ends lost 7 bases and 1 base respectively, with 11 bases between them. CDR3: CASTVTPSNQPQHF. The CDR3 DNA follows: TGTGCCAGCACCGTTACTCCGAGCAATCAGCCCCAGCATTTT.